This T cell receptor (beta chain) derives from a study of T cell changes during pregnancy in multiple sclerosis. There are 17 residues in the CDR3. CDR1 and CDR2 (germline): SGHDN, FVKESK. V lost 4 bases, J lost 4 bases, and 20 bases lay in between. Produced via immunoSEQ multiplex PCR; TCRdb's table is partial and in-frame only. This sample carries approximately 49,000 clones, nearly 90% of them seen once, and the ten largest clones take 5.1%. The V and J genes are TRBV14 and TRBJ1-3; maybe TRBD1 (5 bases). This TCR came from a female donor in good health, enrolled as a control in a pregnancy study. The sequencing used peripheral blood, collected after pregnancy. The CDR3 region has the DNA TGTGCCAGCAGCCTCAGACTCCCGGGGGAGTGGGGAAACACCATATATTTT. It encodes CASSLRLPGEWGNTIYF.